What follows describes a single TCR beta chain. What it binds is not known. This record comes from a study of spatial heterogeneity in lung cancer. TCRdb reprocessed the 5' RACE reads via MiXCR and lists one record per CDR3 protein. The sample contains about 110,000 distinct CDR3 sequences, less than 14% of which appear only once. The CDR3 extends over 13 amino acids. The V segment lost 4 bases and the J segment 5 bases; nucleotides outside the gene matches: 6. Germline V lookup: CDR1 GTSNPN, CDR2 SVGIG (reference sequence). Time point of the sample: blood at routine non-recurrence follow-up after resection. Whole RNA from tumor, nontumor lung or frozen PBMC was sequenced unsorted. Broader study findings: Blood contained ubiquitous expanded tumor TCRs more at resection than at follow-up.

The sample was PBMCs, taken at follow-up. The gene calls are TRBV30 and TRBJ1-1; 8 bases map to TRBD1. This TCR was sampled from a female donor with early-stage non-small cell lung cancer. CDR3 coding DNA: TGTGCCTGGACCAGGGGGCGAGGGACTGAAGCTTTCTTT. Protein: CAWTRGRGTEAFF.